This T cell receptor beta chain was identified during a study of cytomegalovirus exposure and HLA in healthy donors. Study-level findings and limits: Cytomegalovirus status was reportedly diagnosed by the classifier with high specificity and sensitivity.

Remarks on this clone: What it binds is not known.

CDR3 length: 14 residues. V was pared by 1 base and J by 0 bases, with 6 bases between. The germline gives CDR1 SGHRS, CDR2 YFSETQ. Assay: immunoSEQ multiplex PCR; the TCRdb copy retains only in-frame clones and omits some. The data contain approximately 200,000 clones, approximately 80% of them singletons. The TCR originated in a young man in good health and CMV-seropositive. The chain recombines TRBV5-1 with TRBJ2-3; tentatively, D is TRBD2 (5 bases). Sequenced input: PBMCs. CDR3 residues: CASSLSGSTDTQYF. In nucleotides, the CDR3 is TGCGCCAGCAGCTTGTCGGGGAGCACAGATACGCAGTATTTT.